This T cell receptor (beta chain) was observed in a study of blood T cells in healthy people across ages (dated by TCRdb to 2014 to 2015). Regarding the research as a whole: In model experiments, roughly one uniquely barcoded TCR beta cDNA molecule per two T cells was captured by template switching. Using deep sequencing normalized with unique cDNA molecular identifiers, the study measured how TCR beta repertoire diversity changes with age. Four age groups were formed from the donors: young (average approximately 15 years), middle-aged (approximately 41), aged (62) and long-lived (less than 85). To avoid experimental bias, donors of different ages were randomly spread across the sequencing lanes. For two donors (one aged 18 to 30 and one aged 80 or older), the study analyzed two additional independent replicas of 1 million unique cDNA reads from the same blood draw.

The donors were under 40 Caucasian individuals from Russia, aged roughly 6 to 100 years, who were systemically healthy. Each donor gave ten milliliters of peripheral blood, drawn into EDTA-treated Vacutainer tubes. Ficoll-Paque density-gradient centrifugation was used to isolate PBMCs, with at least 6 million per sample. Total RNA was extracted from PBMCs with Trizol reagent, with at least 6 micrograms obtained per sample. For every donor, an aliquot of PBMCs went through flow cytometry to measure the percentages of naive CD45RAhigh/CD27high T cells. Receptors were amplified or captured by 5' RACE. These reads were obtained on an Illumina HiSeq 2500. The second PCR ran for about 6 to 12 cycles and used a J-beta primer mix along with a sample-barcoded 5' primer. A template-switch 5' adaptor carrying 12 random nucleotides introduced a unique molecular identifier onto each TCR beta cDNA molecule. Each sample yielded at least 3 million CDR3-containing paired-end reads. First-strand cDNA was synthesized from all RNA with the Mint cDNA synthesis kit, primed by a TRBC-specific oligonucleotide. All cDNA was treated with uracil-DNA glycosylase and then went through a first 18-cycle PCR with the universal primers M1SS and BC2_uni_R. The published analysis was carried out like this. Normalization of each sample was performed by random selection of 1 million high-quality reads, each carrying a distinct molecular identifier. Instead of being binned into consensus sequences, reads with shared molecular identifiers were discarded. CDR3 identification, clonotype clustering and error correction used MiTCR with a Q25 quality threshold and the strictest error-elimination algorithm. A nonparametric unseen species model with Euler transformation was used to estimate lower-bound total TCR beta diversity. TCRdb reran the public reads through fastp at Q25 and MiXCR, keeping productive beta chains. Each CDR3 protein gets just one entry, which takes the most common genes and DNA from the rows behind it. The V and J calls reflect TCRdb's pipeline rather than the authors' work. The sample table records about 640,000 distinct CDR3 sequences; 58% of these occur just once. The ten biggest clones cover 35% to 40% of the sample.

Results and caveats for the whole study, not just this receptor: Observed TCR beta diversity per million T cells fell roughly linearly with age, and a significant reduction was already apparent by age roughly 40. Observed TCR beta diversity correlated strongly with the percentage of naive T cells measured by flow cytometry. Conclusive comparison of naive and antigen-experienced compartments was prevented by the profiling of bulk unsorted PBMCs. Because the CMV infection status of the donors was unknown, age-related changes in expanded clonotypes may potentially have been confounded. Compared with the aged group, the long-lived group had more naive CD4+ T cells, fewer expanded clones and increased TCR diversity, a pattern suggesting age selection. Estimates of total diversity based on one million sequenced T cells were regarded as lower bounds and as underestimates.

This clonotype was counted between two and nine times. There is no known antigen for this receptor. The sample holds no much larger clone one base away, and base qualities are not on file. The source of this sequence is a man between 60 and 75 years old in good health. The sequencing sample was made of blood.

The DNA sequence is as follows: TGTGCCAGCAGCTTAGGTTACCCGTCACCGGAGCAGTACTTC. Translated, it gives CASSLGYPSPEQYF. The chain employs TRBV7-2 and TRBJ2-7, with an unclear D gene assignment. The CDR3 numbers 14 residues from cysteine through phenylalanine. The sequence is cut down to CDR3 DNA, 42 bases in frame from base 1. The V end loses 1 base and the J end loses 7 bases, and a stretch of 14 bases separates them. The germline V gene provides CDR1 SGHTA and CDR2 FQGNSA.